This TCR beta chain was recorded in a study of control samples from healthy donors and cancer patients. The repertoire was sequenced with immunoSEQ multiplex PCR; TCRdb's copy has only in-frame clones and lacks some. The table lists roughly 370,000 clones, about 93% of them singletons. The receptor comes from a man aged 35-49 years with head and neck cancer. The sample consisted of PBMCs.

The CDR3 DNA reads TGTGCCATCTCTGAAGACAGGGGTGCGCGAGAGCAGTACTTC. It specifies CAISEDRGAREQYF. V and J are TRBV10-3 and TRBJ2-7, with 8 bases that match TRBD1. The length of the CDR3 is 14 residues. Per germline, CDR1 ENHRY and CDR2 SYGVKD. The ends lost 8 bases at V and 7 bases at J; junction bases unmatched: 13.